This is a list of T cell receptor beta chains from one sample in a study of T cell responses to AZD1222 COVID-19 vaccine. Generated by immunoSEQ multiplex PCR, the TCRdb table keeps only in-frame clones and is missing some. There are some 92,000 clones in the sample; about 89% occur only once, and 7.5% lies in the top ten. Sequences were derived from peripheral blood, sampled on day 0 of AZD1222 vaccination. All receptors come from an adult in good health. The CDR3 runs from the conserved cysteine through the conserved F or W. Each record gives: D gene, V gene, J gene, clone size, CDR3 protein, CDR3 DNA. D genes are given only for firm matches. Only part of the rows carry a size: once, few, many, or a class if the clone is expanded.

D: TRBD1; V: TRBV3-1/TRBV3-2; J: TRBJ1-2; size: NA; CDR3: CASSQGQGAGGYTF; DNA: TGTGCCAGCAGCCAAGGACAGGGGGCGGGTGGCTACACCTTC
D: TRBD1; V: TRBV7-2; J: TRBJ1-2; size: NA; CDR3: CASTAGGLNYGYTF; DNA: TGTGCCAGCACCGCAGGGGGATTGAACTATGGCTACACCTTC
D: TRBD2; V: TRBV6-5; J: TRBJ2-1; size: NA; CDR3: CASSLAGAGNEQFF; DNA: TGTGCCAGCAGCCTAGCGGGGGCGGGGAATGAGCAGTTCTTC
D: TRBD1; V: TRBV12-5; J: TRBJ1-2; size: NA; CDR3: CASGPPGQGLSSGYTF; DNA: TGTGCTAGTGGTCCTCCGGGACAGGGACTCTCTAGCGGCTACACCTTC
D: NA; V: TRBV4-2; J: TRBJ2-3; size: NA; CDR3: CASSPPGAPDTQYF; DNA: TGTGCCAGCAGCCCTCCCGGGGCCCCAGATACGCAGTATTTT
D: NA; V: TRBV28; J: TRBJ2-5; size: NA; CDR3: CASSFAGVGEETQYF; DNA: TGTGCCAGCAGTTTCGCAGGGGTGGGGGAAGAGACCCAGTACTTC
D: NA; V: TRBV15; J: TRBJ1-2; size: NA; CDR3: CATSRDHRGGYTF; DNA: TGTGCCACCAGCAGAGATCACCGGGGGGGCTACACCTTC
D: TRBD1; V: TRBV14; J: TRBJ2-7; size: once; CDR3: CASSHHRDRGTPRYEQYF; DNA: TGTGCCAGCAGCCACCACCGGGACAGGGGGACCCCTCGGTACGAGCAGTACTTC
D: TRBD2; V: TRBV28; J: TRBJ2-3; size: once; CDR3: CASLPDPAGVSRTDTQYF; DNA: TGTGCCAGCCTCCCCGACCCGGCGGGGGTTAGTAGGACAGATACGCAGTATTTT
D: NA; V: TRBV10-3; J: TRBJ1-1; size: NA; CDR3: CAIREDAEAFF; DNA: TGTGCCATCAGGGAGGACGCTGAAGCTTTCTTT
D: TRBD1; V: TRBV5-1; J: TRBJ2-5; size: NA; CDR3: CASSLGGQGGQETQYF; DNA: TGCGCCAGCAGCTTGGGGGGACAGGGCGGCCAAGAGACCCAGTACTTC
D: NA; V: TRBV27; J: TRBJ2-7; size: once; CDR3: CASRRTGLVVGHYEQYF; DNA: TGTGCCAGCAGGCGGACGGGGTTGGTGGTGGGGCACTACGAGCAGTACTTC
D: TRBD1; V: TRBV29-1; J: TRBJ2-1; size: NA; CDR3: CSVEDWDRGSDEQFF; DNA: TGCAGCGTTGAAGATTGGGACAGGGGTTCGGATGAGCAGTTCTTC
D: TRBD1; V: TRBV29-1; J: TRBJ2-7; size: NA; CDR3: CSAIRDRGPEQYF; DNA: TGCAGCGCCATCCGAGACAGGGGCCCCGAGCAGTACTTC
D: NA; V: TRBV7-2; J: TRBJ1-2; size: NA; CDR3: CASSGPGDYGYTF; DNA: TGTGCCAGCAGCGGGCCAGGGGATTATGGCTACACCTTC
D: NA; V: TRBV7-2; J: TRBJ1-2; size: once; CDR3: CASSSASGGLRGYTF; DNA: TGTGCCAGCAGCTCCGCCTCGGGGGGGTTGAGGGGCTACACCTTC
D: NA; V: TRBV5-1; J: TRBJ1-1; size: NA; CDR3: CASSLTGLNTEAFF; DNA: TGCGCCAGCAGCTTGACGGGTCTGAACACTGAAGCTTTCTTT
D: NA; V: TRBV2; J: TRBJ2-1; size: NA; CDR3: CASSAAEMGEQFF; DNA: TGTGCCAGCAGTGCGGCAGAGATGGGTGAGCAGTTCTTC
D: TRBD1; V: TRBV7-3; J: TRBJ1-3; size: NA; CDR3: CASSRTGDPGNTIYF; DNA: TGTGCCAGCAGCCGTACAGGGGACCCTGGAAACACCATATATTTT
D: NA; V: TRBV5-6; J: TRBJ1-5; size: NA; CDR3: CASSSLPLGPQHF; DNA: TGTGCCAGCAGCTCCTTGCCCCTTGGGCCCCAGCATTTT
D: NA; V: TRBV11-2; J: TRBJ1-1; size: NA; CDR3: CASSPPGDRNTEAFF; DNA: TGTGCCAGCAGCCCACCCGGGGATAGGAACACTGAAGCTTTCTTT
D: TRBD2; V: TRBV6-4; J: TRBJ2-1; size: few; CDR3: CASSDSSGGANEQFF; DNA: TGTGCCAGCAGTGACTCTAGCGGGGGGGCGAATGAGCAGTTCTTC
D: NA; V: TRBV3-1/TRBV3-2; J: TRBJ2-7; size: NA; CDR3: CASSQDPGQTYEQYF; DNA: TGTGCCAGCAGCCAAGATCCAGGACAGACCTACGAGCAGTACTTC
D: NA; V: TRBV5-1; J: TRBJ1-6; size: NA; CDR3: CASSEDSRSSYNSPLHF; DNA: TGCGCCAGCAGCGAGGACAGCCGGAGCTCCTATAATTCACCCCTCCACTTT
D: NA; V: TRBV11-3; J: TRBJ2-1; size: once; CDR3: CASSFEGGRGKNEQFF; DNA: TGTGCCAGCAGCTTCGAAGGGGGAAGAGGGAAAAATGAGCAGTTCTTC
D: NA; V: TRBV11-3; J: TRBJ1-4; size: NA; CDR3: CASSRTLNEKLFF; DNA: TGTGCCAGCAGCAGGACACTGAATGAAAAACTGTTTTTT
D: NA; V: TRBV11-2; J: TRBJ1-3; size: NA; CDR3: CASSFGGNTIYF; DNA: TGTGCCAGCAGCTTTGGGGGAAACACCATATATTTT
D: TRBD1; V: TRBV18; J: TRBJ1-2; size: once; CDR3: CASSPPRGTGNGYTF; DNA: TGTGCCAGCTCACCACCTCGGGGGACAGGGAATGGCTACACCTTC
D: TRBD2; V: TRBV7-9; J: TRBJ2-3; size: NA; CDR3: CASSSGTSGSSMMGDTQYF; DNA: TGTGCCAGCAGCTCCGGGACTAGCGGGAGTTCAATGATGGGGGATACGCAGTATTTT
D: NA; V: TRBV15; J: TRBJ1-2; size: NA; CDR3: CATSRTVSGYGYTF; DNA: TGTGCCACCAGCAGGACCGTGTCGGGCTATGGCTACACCTTC
D: NA; V: TRBV7-2; J: TRBJ2-7; size: few; CDR3: CASSFGAQSYEQYF; DNA: TGTGCCAGCAGCTTCGGGGCACAGTCCTACGAGCAGTACTTC
D: TRBD2; V: TRBV5-1; J: TRBJ2-2; size: NA; CDR3: CASSSILAGGTGELFF; DNA: TGCGCCAGCAGCTCCATCTTAGCGGGGGGCACCGGGGAGCTGTTTTTT
D: NA; V: TRBV12-3/TRBV12-4; J: TRBJ2-7; size: NA; CDR3: CASSLGGRYEQYF; DNA: TGTGCCAGCAGTTTAGGGGGGAGGTACGAGCAGTACTTC
D: TRBD1; V: TRBV5-1; J: TRBJ2-7; size: NA; CDR3: CASSLGDRGREQYF; DNA: TGCGCCAGCAGCTTGGGGGACAGGGGACGCGAGCAGTACTTC
D: NA; V: TRBV6-5; J: TRBJ1-3; size: few; CDR3: CASRQSSGNTIYF; DNA: TGTGCCAGTAGACAGAGCTCTGGAAACACCATATATTTT
D: NA; V: TRBV19; J: TRBJ1-3; size: once; CDR3: CASTPPGASGNTIYF; DNA: TGTGCCAGTACTCCCCCTGGGGCCAGCGGAAACACCATATATTTT
D: TRBD1; V: TRBV5-1; J: TRBJ1-1; size: NA; CDR3: CASSRQGDTEAFF; DNA: TGCGCCAGCAGCCGACAGGGAGACACTGAAGCTTTCTTT
D: NA; V: TRBV6-2/TRBV6-3; J: TRBJ1-2; size: NA; CDR3: CASSYQGTVNYGYTF; DNA: TGTGCCAGCAGTTACCAGGGGACGGTTAACTATGGCTACACCTTC
D: NA; V: TRBV5-1; J: TRBJ1-2; size: NA; CDR3: CASSRGFDYGYTF; DNA: TGCGCCAGCAGCCGGGGCTTTGACTATGGCTACACCTTC
D: TRBD1; V: TRBV2; J: TRBJ1-6; size: NA; CDR3: CASAELTGDSPLHF; DNA: TGTGCCAGCGCCGAATTGACAGGGGATTCACCCCTCCACTTT
D: TRBD1; V: TRBV12-5; J: TRBJ1-2; size: NA; CDR3: CASGPDRVDYGYTF; DNA: TGTGCTAGTGGCCCGGACAGGGTCGACTATGGCTACACCTTC
D: NA; V: TRBV18; J: TRBJ1-1; size: NA; CDR3: CASSPGLNTEAFF; DNA: TGTGCCAGCTCACCGGGGCTGAACACTGAAGCTTTCTTT
D: TRBD1; V: TRBV7-6; J: TRBJ2-7; size: NA; CDR3: CASSLEYRGAYEQYF; DNA: TGTGCCAGCAGCTTAGAGTACAGGGGGGCCTACGAGCAGTACTTC
D: NA; V: TRBV5-1; J: TRBJ2-3; size: NA; CDR3: CASSLQDSTDTQYF; DNA: TGCGCCAGCAGCTTGCAGGACTCCACAGATACGCAGTATTTT
D: NA; V: TRBV7-3; J: TRBJ2-7; size: few; CDR3: CASSLNPRGAYEQYF; DNA: TGTGCCAGCAGCTTAAACCCGAGGGGTGCTTACGAGCAGTACTTC
D: TRBD2; V: TRBV27; J: TRBJ2-7; size: NA; CDR3: CASSRGTSGAYEQYF; DNA: TGTGCCAGCAGCCGAGGGACTAGCGGGGCCTACGAGCAGTACTTC
D: TRBD2; V: TRBV28; J: TRBJ2-1; size: NA; CDR3: CASSTLTPGLAGGTWSSYNEQFF; DNA: TGTGCCAGCAGTACCCTTACCCCGGGACTAGCGGGAGGGACCTGGAGCTCCTACAATGAGCAGTTCTTC